The clone carrying this T cell receptor beta chain appeared a few times. This CDR3 comprises 12 residues. V was shortened by 0 bases and J by 7 bases, with 7 bases between the two germline ends. Germline-derived CDR1 and CDR2 are LNHNV and YYDKDF (reference sequence). This record comes from a study of identical twins. TCRdb independently ran MiXCR on the 5' RACE reads; one entry per CDR3 protein. The sample lists 550,000 to 700,000 distinct CDR3 sequences; around 21% were seen once. The sample was also reused in another study, on T cells expressing NK-cell markers. This second report adds: It was sorted CD3+CD56+NKG2C+, CD3+CD56+NKG2C- and CD3+CD56-NKG2C+ T cells that supplied the TCR beta repertoires. Among eight sequenced donors, seven carried HCMV seropositivity while one was seronegative. Each of roughly 6 donors carried dominant NKG2C+ clonotypes accounting for about 1.0-8% of CD8+ T cells.

The V call is TRBV15, the J call TRBJ2-7; D is unresolved. The receptor comes from a woman aged 18-29 years in good health. Sequenced input: PBMCs. CDR3 amino acids: CATSRDSREQYF. In DNA, the CDR3 is TGTGCCACCAGCAGAGATTCGAGGGAGCAGTACTTC. The full variable domain, with the rest looked up from reference TRBV15 and TRBJ2-7, is DAMVIQNPRYQVTQFGKPVTLSCSQTLNHNVMYWYQQKSSQAPKLLFHYYDKDFNNEADTPDNFQSRRPNTSFCFLDIRSPGLGDTAMYLCATSRDSREQYFGPGTRLTVT.